These 17 T cell receptor beta chains originate from one sample sequenced in a study of blood T cells in healthy people across ages. Primers used in a second PCR of about 7 to 12 cycles were a sample-barcoded 5' primer and a J-beta primer mix. TCRdb fed the 5' RACE reads into MiXCR, producing one record per CDR3 protein. The sample holds approximately 810,000 distinct CDR3 sequences, less than 35% seen once. The sequenced material came from blood. Receptors were obtained from a woman of 80 years or more in good health.

This chain joins TRBV30 and TRBJ2-5, with 7 positions matching TRBD1. The CDR3 has 13 residues. V shed 3 bases and J 5 bases; nucleotides not matched to a gene: 6. CDR1 and CDR2 (germline): GTSNPN, SVGIG (reference sequence). The CDR3 is CAWRLQGVETQYF. CDR3 DNA: TGTGCCTGGAGGTTGCAGGGGGTGGAGACCCAGTACTTC.

The rearrangement links TRBV5-6 to TRBJ2-3, with no clear D. CDR3 size: 14 residues. The V gene's germline CDR1 is SGHDT and CDR2 YYEEEE. The V end was cut by 0 bases, the J end by 5 bases, with 10 bases between. The CDR3 DNA reads as TGTGCCAGCAGCTTGGTGAACCCCAGAGATACGCAGTATTTT. It specifies CASSLVNPRDTQYF.

This clonotype was seen many times. The V gene is TRBV4-2, the J gene TRBJ2-3; D not certain. This CDR3 has 15 amino acids. V was trimmed by 2 bases and J by 2 bases, leaving 11 bases between them. Germline CDR1 is LGHNA and CDR2 is YNFKEQ. CDR3 sequence: CASSQIPPNTDTQYF. For the CDR3, the DNA is TGTGCCAGCAGCCAAATACCACCTAACACAGATACGCAGTATTTT.

The CDR3 sequence: CASRTLRGQVWGGNSPLHF. The CDR3 DNA is TGTGCCAGCAGAACCCTTCGGGGACAGGTTTGGGGGGGGAATTCACCCCTCCACTTT. This sequence joins TRBV6-2 or TRBV6-3 and TRBJ1-6; 8 nucleotides line up with TRBD1. V lost 6 bases and J lost 7; bases outside the gene matches: 20. This CDR3 comprises 19 residues. The germline gives CDR1 MNHEY, CDR2 SVGEGT.

This clonotype was seen at least ten times. The chain recombines TRBV29-1 with TRBJ2-1, with D possibly TRBD1 on 5 matching bases. The germline V gene encodes CDR1 SQVTM and CDR2 ANQGSEA. V was cut by 3 bases and J by 8 bases, with 17 bases left in between. The CDR3 loop spans 14 amino acids. The CDR3 sequence is CSVEAKGRRDEQFF. For the CDR3, the DNA is TGCAGCGTTGAGGCTAAGGGGCGCCGGGATGAGCAGTTCTTC.

Concerning this clonotype: This clone may be a read error of a much larger clone one base away. The rearrangement links TRBV6-5 to TRBJ2-7; 8 bases agree with TRBD1. V dropped 8 bases and J dropped 6; count of bases not matched to a gene: 9. CDR1 MNHEY and CDR2 SVGAGI come from the germline V gene. The CDR3 has 13 amino acids. CDR3 in amino acids: CASRDRTCGEQYF. CDR3 DNA: TGTGCCAGCCGGGACAGGACCTGCGGCGAGCAGTACTTC.

As to this clonotype: A far larger clone is just one base off, so this is likely a read error. The V call is TRBV24-1, the J call TRBJ2-5; perhaps TRBD1 as D (6 bases). Germline V lookup: CDR1 KGHDR, CDR2 SFDVKD. This CDR3 has 12 amino acids. CDR3 loop: CATSEGQEAQYF. In DNA, the CDR3 is TGTGCCACCAGTGAGGGACAAGAGGCCCAGTACTTC.

This clonotype was recorded many times. The rearrangement uses TRBV2 and TRBJ1-1, with 9 bases fitting TRBD1. Per germline, CDR1 SNHLY and CDR2 FYNNEI. This CDR3 has 13 amino acids. V lost 6 bases, J lost 4 bases, and 3 bases stayed unmatched. The CDR3 loop is CASRDRGTTEAFF. The CDR3 DNA reads as TGTGCCAGCAGGGACAGGGGTACCACTGAAGCTTTCTTT.

At least ten counts were recorded for this clonotype. V is TRBV3-1 and J is TRBJ2-1, with 7 bases identical to TRBD2. Germline V CDR1 and CDR2: LGHDT, YNNKEL (reference sequence). The CDR3 contains 15 residues. V lost 3 bases to trimming and J lost 3 bases; unmatched junction nucleotides: 5. CDR3 in amino acids: CASSQAGVHYNEQFF. CDR3 DNA sequence: TGTGCCAGCAGCCAGGCGGGGGTTCACTACAATGAGCAGTTCTTC.

This clonotype was counted ten times or more. The chain couples TRBV5-1 to TRBJ2-7, with 8 nucleotides matching TRBD1. V dropped 4 bases and J dropped 3; count of bases not matched to a gene: 6. CDR3 length: 14 amino acids. Germline-derived CDR1 and CDR2 are SGHRS and YFSETQ. The CDR3 DNA sequence: TGCGCCAGCAGCCCCGGACAGGGCCTCTACGAGCAGTACTTC. Translated: CASSPGQGLYEQYF.

This clonotype was counted only a few times. At one end, the junction sequence differs from germline, possibly due to a read error. The V call is TRBV12-3 or TRBV12-4, the J call TRBJ2-1, with 10 positions matching TRBD2. The CDR3 is 16 residues long. CDR3: CANSFRAGGLGNEQFF. CDR3 bases: TGTGCCAACAGTTTTAGAGCGGGGGGGCTGGGCAATGAGCAGTTCTTC.

The chain couples TRBV28 to TRBJ2-5, with a tentative D call TRBD1 (6 bases). V lost 3 bases to trimming and J lost 5 bases, with 16 bases between them. The CDR3 loop spans 15 amino acids. In germline, CDR1 is MDHEN, CDR2 SYDVKM. CDR3: CASSFRDTRWETQYF. The CDR3 nucleotides read TGTGCCAGCAGTTTCCGGGACACCCGCTGGGAGACCCAGTACTTC.

With regard to this clonotype: A much larger clone sits a single nucleotide away, making a read error possible. In this CDR3 the conserved last residue, phenylalanine or tryptophan, is missing, so a read error is likely. The chain has TRBV20-1 and TRBJ1-2, with a weak D call TRBD1 (5 bases). This CDR3 contains 14 residues. Trimming removed 3 bases from V and 0 bases from J, with 11 bases in between. The germline V gene has CDR1 DFQATT and CDR2 SNEGSKA (reference sequence). The CDR3 nucleotides read TGCAGTGCTAGCGGGTCAGGGCCTAACTATGGCTACACCTGC. Encoded protein: CSASGSGPNYGYTC.

This clonotype has ten or more counts. This sequence joins TRBV7-6 and TRBJ2-3; 8 positions agree with TRBD1. Germline CDR1 is SGHVS and CDR2 is FNYEAQ. Germline trimming cut 2 bases from V and 1 base from J; bases unmatched to any gene: 8. This CDR3 region has 17 residues. CDR3 nucleotides: TGTGCCAGCAGCTTACAGGGGGCCCTGATACGCACAGATACGCAGTATTTT. Translated: CASSLQGALIRTDTQYF.

The chain recombines TRBV7-9 with TRBJ1-4; 8 positions match TRBD1. CDR3 length: 17 amino acids. CDR1 and CDR2 from the germline V gene are SEHNR and FQNEAQ (reference sequence). Trimming removed 5 bases from V and 0 bases from J; junction bases left unmatched: 8. DNA for the CDR3: TGTGCCAGCAGCGTTGGACAGGGAAGGGCAACTAATGAAAAACTGTTTTTT. Translated, it gives CASSVGQGRATNEKLFF. The whole variable domain, remainder taken from reference TRBV7-9 and TRBJ1-4, is DTGVSQNPRHKITKRGQNVTFRCDPISEHNRLYWYRQTLGQGPEFLTYFQNEAQLEKSRLLSDRFSAERPKGSFSTLEIQRTEQGDSAMYLCASSVGQGRATNEKLFFGSGTQLSVL.

There are many counts of this clonotype. The chain joins TRBV9 to TRBJ2-5; 13 bases are shared with TRBD2. Germline trimming cut 3 bases from V and 1 base from J; bases unmatched to any gene: 9. The CDR3 is made up of 18 amino acids. Germline assignment: CDR1 SGDLS and CDR2 YYNGEE. CDR3 coding DNA: TGTGCCAGCAGCGGGACTAGCGGGGGTAAAATACTCCAAGAGACCCAGTACTTC. Translation gives CASSGTSGGKILQETQYF.

This clonotype was detected a few times. A read error may produce the germline difference seen at one junction end. The chain joins TRBV4-3 to TRBJ2-3, with 8 bases aligning to TRBD2. Germline assignment: CDR1 LGHNA and CDR2 YSLEER. The CDR3 consists of 17 residues. CDR3 region: CVSSQAPISGGTDTQYF. The CDR3 coding sequence is TGCGTCAGCAGCCAAGCCCCGATTAGCGGGGGCACAGATACGCAGTATTTT.